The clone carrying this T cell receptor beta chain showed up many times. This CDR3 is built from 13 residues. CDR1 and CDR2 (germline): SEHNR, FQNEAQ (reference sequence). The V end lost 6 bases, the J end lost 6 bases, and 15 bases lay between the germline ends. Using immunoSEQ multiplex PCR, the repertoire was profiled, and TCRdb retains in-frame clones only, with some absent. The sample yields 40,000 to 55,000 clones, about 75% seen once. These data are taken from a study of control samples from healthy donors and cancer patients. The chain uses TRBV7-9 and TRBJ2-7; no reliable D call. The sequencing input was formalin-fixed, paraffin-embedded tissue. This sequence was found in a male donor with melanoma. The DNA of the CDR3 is TGTGCCAGCAGTCCAGTAAATTCGTTCGAGCAGTACTTC. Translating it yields CASSPVNSFEQYF.